Shown below are 21 T cell receptor beta chains from a single sample sequenced in a study of control samples from healthy donors and cancer patients. Sequencing used immunoSEQ multiplex PCR; TCRdb keeps in-frame clones, though not all of them. Of 150,000 to 200,000 clones in the sample, just over 85% were seen once. The specimen sequenced was blood. These TCRs come from a man between 18 and 35 years old in good health.

This clone was counted once. V is TRBV18 and J is TRBJ2-7; D might be TRBD2 (6 bases). The CDR3 totals 14 residues. The V end was cut by 3 bases, the J end by 6 bases, with 15 bases between. CDR1 is KGHSH, CDR2 LQKENI, per germline. Here the CDR3 reads CASSPGHGGREQYF. The CDR3 coding sequence is TGTGCCAGCTCACCCGGACACGGGGGTCGCGAGCAGTACTTC.

The rearrangement uses TRBV15 and TRBJ1-3, with D hard to call. Germline CDR1 LNHNV, CDR2 YYDKDF (reference sequence). Trimming left V 0 bases short and J 0 bases short, with 6 bases between. The CDR3 length is 15 residues. CDR3 sequence reads: CATSRDASSGNTIYF. Written as DNA, the CDR3 is TGTGCCACCAGCAGAGACGCGAGCTCTGGAAACACCATATATTTT.

The CDR3 loop is CAWREQGRIETQYF. CDR3 sequence (DNA): TGTGCCTGGAGGGAACAGGGGAGGATCGAGACCCAGTACTTC. The chain joins TRBV30 to TRBJ2-5, with D possibly TRBD1 on 7 matching bases. Trimming took 3 bases from V and 5 from J, leaving 16 bases between them. The length of the CDR3 is 14 residues. Germline V gene sequence: CDR1 GTSNPN, CDR2 SVGIG (reference sequence).

V is TRBV10-3 and J is TRBJ2-1; D not resolved. In germline, CDR1 is ENHRY, CDR2 SYGVKD. Trimming pared 4 bases from V and 5 bases from J, leaving 12 bases between. This CDR3 is 14 amino acids long. This chain's CDR3 is CAISGTGMNNEQFF. The CDR3 bases are TGTGCCATCAGTGGAACTGGGATGAACAATGAGCAGTTCTTC.

Note on this clone: Additional DNA sequences in this sample encode the identical CDR3. The chain links TRBV24-1 to TRBJ2-7, with D possibly being TRBD2 (6 bases). CDR3 length: 15 amino acids. Germline CDR1 reads KGHDR; CDR2 reads SFDVKD. V lost 3 bases and J lost 2, with 13 bases in between. The CDR3 region is CATSDGGSRPYEQYF. The CDR3 DNA is TGTGCCACCAGTGATGGGGGGTCCCGGCCCTACGAGCAGTACTTC.

V and J are TRBV14 and TRBJ2-7, with no clear D. Per the germline V gene, CDR1 is SGHDN and CDR2 is FVKESK. CDR3 length: 9 amino acids. V lost 5 bases and J 10 bases, leaving 6 bases between the germline ends. The CDR3 DNA is TGTGCCAGCAGCGTCTCACAGTACTTC. It specifies CASSVSQYF.

The chain couples TRBV9 to TRBJ1-4; weak D call: TRBD1 (5 bases). CDR3 size: 15 residues. The germline gives CDR1 SGDLS, CDR2 YYNGEE. V gave up 0 bases and J gave up 5 bases, with 11 bases separating them. The CDR3 DNA reads TGTGCCAGCAGCGTAGGAGGGACGGGAAATGAAAAACTGTTTTTT. Its protein product is CASSVGGTGNEKLFF.

The chain is built from TRBV4-3 and TRBJ2-5; 13 nucleotides line up with TRBD2. V was pared by 4 bases and J by 4 bases, with 6 bases of the junction left unmatched. Looked up from germline, CDR1 is LGHNA and CDR2 is YSLEER. This CDR3 is 16 amino acids long. As DNA, the CDR3 is TGCGCCAGCAGCCGACAACTAGCGGGGGGGCCAGAGACCCAGTACTTC. This translates into CASSRQLAGGPETQYF.

The chain has TRBV9 and TRBJ1-2, with D possibly TRBD1 on 5 matching bases. Trimming left V 0 bases short and J 2 bases short, with 5 bases between. Germline V gives CDR1 SGDLS, CDR2 YYNGEE. This CDR3 contains 13 residues. CDR3 in DNA: TGTGCCAGCAGCGTAGGGGGGAACTATGGCTACACCTTC. Translated: CASSVGGNYGYTF. Drawing the rest from reference TRBV9 and TRBJ1-2, the complete variable domain is DSGVTQTPKHLITATGQRVTLRCSPRSGDLSVYWYQQSLDQGLQFLIQYYNGEERAKGNILERFSAQQFPDLHSELNLSSLELGDSALYFCASSVGGNYGYTFGSGTRLTVV.

This CDR3 reads CATSRTQGKETQYF. CDR3 nucleotides: TGTGCCACCAGCAGAACTCAAGGGAAAGAGACCCAGTACTTC. V and J are TRBV15 and TRBJ2-5; D unresolved. The V end lost 2 bases, the J end lost 3 bases, and 10 bases lay between the germline ends. Germline CDR1 and CDR2: LNHNV and YYDKDF (reference sequence). The CDR3 sequence is 14 residues long. The whole variable domain, filled in from reference TRBV15 and TRBJ2-5, reads DAMVIQNPRYQVTQFGKPVTLSCSQTLNHNVMYWYQQKSSQAPKLLFHYYDKDFNNEADTPDNFQSRRPNTSFCFLDIRSPGLGDTAMYLCATSRTQGKETQYFGPGTRLLVL.

This chain links TRBV30 with TRBJ2-3; 11 nucleotides match TRBD2. This CDR3 is 17 amino acids long. CDR1 is GTSNPN and CDR2 is SVGIG in the germline V gene (reference sequence). The J segment lost 4 bases and the V segment lost 0 bases, leaving 9 bases of the junction unmatched. CDR3 protein: CAWSVRGLAGISDTQYF. In DNA, the CDR3 is TGTGCCTGGAGTGTACGTGGACTAGCGGGTATCTCAGATACGCAGTATTTT.

This chain links TRBV5-4 with TRBJ2-2, with a weak D call TRBD1 (5 bases). In germline, CDR1 is SGHNT, CDR2 YYREEE (reference sequence). V was clipped by 0 bases and J by 4 bases, with 13 bases between them. The CDR3 runs to 16 residues. The CDR3 sequence: CASSLAGYEATGELFF. CDR3 coding DNA: TGTGCCAGCAGCTTGGCAGGGTACGAGGCCACCGGGGAGCTGTTTTTT.

This chain connects TRBV7-9 to TRBJ2-5, with D perhaps matching TRBD1 (6 bases). The CDR3 runs 16 residues. Germline values: CDR1 SEHNR, CDR2 FQNEAQ (reference sequence). The ends were cut back, 5 bases at V and 4 bases at J, with 20 bases in the middle. This chain's CDR3 is CASSPQGGRKIETQYF. CDR3 nucleotides: TGTGCCAGCAGCCCACAAGGGGGAAGGAAGATAGAGACCCAGTACTTC. Full variable domain (rest looked up from reference TRBV7-9 and TRBJ2-5): DTGVSQNPRHKITKRGQNVTFRCDPISEHNRLYWYRQTLGQGPEFLTYFQNEAQLEKSRLLSDRFSAERPKGSFSTLEIQRTEQGDSAMYLCASSPQGGRKIETQYFGPGTRLLVL.

Only one count was recorded for this clone. The rearrangement uses TRBV6-5 and TRBJ2-7, with D perhaps TRBD1 (6 bases). Germline assignment: CDR1 MNHEY and CDR2 SVGAGI. The CDR3 covers 14 residues. The germline V and J ends were trimmed by 6 bases and 6 bases, with 18 bases remaining between them. The chain's CDR3 is CASRLPGEVVEQYF. The CDR3 DNA reads TGTGCCAGCAGACTCCCAGGGGAAGTAGTCGAGCAGTACTTC.

The chain carries TRBV24-1 and TRBJ2-5; a possible D gene is TRBD2 (7 bases). The V end lost 5 bases, the J end lost 3 bases, and 15 bases lay between the germline ends. This CDR3 contains 15 residues. The V gene's germline CDR1 is KGHDR and CDR2 SFDVKD. For the CDR3, the DNA is TGTGCCACCAGTGCCGCCGGGGGGCTTAAAGAGACCCAGTACTTC. Amino acid sequence: CATSAAGGLKETQYF.

The rearrangement links TRBV11-3 to TRBJ2-1; 12 bases agree with TRBD2. The germline gives CDR1 SGHNT, CDR2 YENEEA. CDR3 length equals 15 residues. The trim removed 5 bases at V and 7 bases at J, leaving 6 bases unmatched. The CDR3: CASSPRLAGENEQFF. The CDR3 DNA reads TGTGCCAGCAGCCCCCGACTAGCGGGGGAGAATGAGCAGTTCTTC.

The gene calls are TRBV12-5 and TRBJ2-3, with 8 bases identical to TRBD1. Trimming took 5 bases from V and 0 from J; bases not matched to a gene: 4. CDR3 length: 15 amino acids. The germline V gene has CDR1 LGHNT and CDR2 FRNRAP. As DNA, the CDR3 is TGTGCTAGTGGTCCGGGACAGGCAAGCACAGATACGCAGTATTTT. It codes for CASGPGQASTDTQYF.

V and J are TRBV11-2 and TRBJ2-7, with TRBD1 matching over 9 bases. The CDR3 covers 16 residues. Looked up from germline, CDR1 is SGHAT and CDR2 is FQNNGV. V trimming: 6 bases; J trimming: 6 bases; junction bases outside the gene matches: 15. The CDR3 sequence is CASRTTSGTGRVEQYF. The CDR3 DNA reads TGTGCCAGCAGAACAACATCCGGGACAGGGAGAGTCGAGCAGTACTTC.

CDR3 residues: CASSYSQWTSQGETQYF. The CDR3 DNA sequence: TGTGCCAGCAGTTACTCGCAATGGACTAGCCAGGGGGAGACCCAGTACTTC. This chain joins TRBV6-2 or TRBV6-3 and TRBJ2-5, with TRBD2 matching over 8 bases. The germline gives CDR1 MNHEY, CDR2 SVGEGT. The CDR3 sequence is 17 residues long. After removal of 0 bases from V and 5 bases from J, the junction contained 11 bases not matched to a gene.

The rearrangement joins TRBV11-2 to TRBJ2-1; possibly TRBD1 or TRBD2 for D (6 bases each). This CDR3 is built from 16 residues. Trimming left V 2 bases short and J 2 bases short, with 13 bases between. From germline, CDR1 is SGHAT and CDR2 FQNNGV. In DNA form, the CDR3 reads TGTGCCAGCAGCTTAATTGGGGGGCGCGCCTACAATGAGCAGTTCTTC. It yields the protein CASSLIGGRAYNEQFF.

The V call is TRBV28, the J call TRBJ1-6; TRBD1 aligns across 9 bases. Germline CDR1 is MDHEN and CDR2 is SYDVKM. CDR3 length equals 16 residues. V shed 8 bases, J shed 4 bases, and the junction held 9 bases outside the gene matches. The DNA for the CDR3 is TGTGCCAGCGGCATAGGACAGGGGTTTTATAATTCACCCCTCCACTTT. It translates to CASGIGQGFYNSPLHF.